The 16 T cell receptor beta chains below come from one sample, sequenced in a study of T cells in Graves' hyperthyroidism and ophthalmopathy. From RNA transcripts, TCR beta CDR3 regions were amplified. Researchers ran a first-round RT-PCR on the TCR CDR3 using the HTBI primer set. TCRdb called the multiplex PCR reads again in MiXCR, with one record for every CDR3 protein. The table includes about 24,000 distinct CDR3 sequences, about 49% detected once. The sequencing input was blood. All receptors come from a woman in her 40s with Graves' hyperthyroidism that later progressed to Graves' ophthalmopathy.

This clonotype was counted at least ten times. The chain recombines TRBV2 with TRBJ2-5; D is ambiguous. V lost 4 bases and J 4 bases, leaving 4 bases between the germline ends. Germline-derived CDR1 and CDR2 are SNHLY and FYNNEI. The CDR3 spans 11 residues. The CDR3 loop is CASSAGETQYF. In nucleotides, the CDR3 is TGTGCCAGCAGTGCCGGAGAGACCCAGTACTTC.

The sample holds a few counts of this clonotype. The chain has TRBV28 and TRBJ2-2; 7 bases fit TRBD2. The CDR3 runs to 16 residues. The trim removed 5 bases at V and 5 bases at J, leaving 11 bases unmatched. Germline V gene lookup returns CDR1 MDHEN and CDR2 SYDVKM. The CDR3 DNA sequence: TGTGCCAGCAGTCCGAACGGGGGGTTGCGGACCGGGGAGCTGTTTTTT. Its translation is CASSPNGGLRTGELFF.

In this sample, this clonotype is medium-sized. The rearrangement links TRBV5-1 to TRBJ2-7, with D maybe TRBD2 (6 bases). Germline assignment: CDR1 SGHRS and CDR2 YFSETQ. V lost 4 bases and J lost 1, with 9 bases in between. The CDR3 is made up of 13 amino acids. CDR3 region: CASSHGTSYEQYF. DNA of the CDR3: TGCGCCAGCAGCCACGGGACTTCCTACGAGCAGTACTTC.

This clonotype is medium-sized (0.01 to 0.1%) by share. This chain joins TRBV7-9 and TRBJ1-5; possibly TRBD1 for D (6 bases). Germline CDR1 SEHNR, CDR2 FQNEAQ (reference sequence). V was clipped by 5 bases and J by 5 bases, with 10 bases between them. The CDR3 is made up of 13 amino acids. CDR3 DNA sequence: TGTGCCAGCAGCCGGACAGCAGATCAGCCCCAGCATTTT. Protein sequence: CASSRTADQPQHF.

This clonotype is medium-sized (0.01 to 0.1%) within its sample. This sequence joins TRBV2 and TRBJ2-1; D unresolved. This CDR3 is 11 amino acids long. CDR1 is SNHLY, CDR2 FYNNEI, per germline. V lost 8 bases and J 4 bases, leaving 6 bases between the germline ends. In DNA form, the CDR3 reads TGTGCCAGCCTACCATACAATGAGCAGTTCTTC. Translation gives CASLPYNEQFF.

The V gene is TRBV9, the J gene TRBJ1-6; D ambiguous. Germline V gives CDR1 SGDLS, CDR2 YYNGEE. The CDR3 has 17 amino acids. Trimming shortened V by 0 bases and J by 0 bases, and 10 bases separated the two germline ends. The CDR3 DNA sequence: TGTGCCAGCAGCGTAGCTTCGGGTAACTCCTATAATTCACCCCTCCACTTT. The encoded protein is CASSVASGNSYNSPLHF.

On this clonotype itself: One end of the junction is discordant with germline, which a read error may explain. V and J are TRBV6-1 and TRBJ2-6; D is perhaps TRBD1 (5 bases). The CDR3 sequence is 14 residues long. Germline-derived CDR1 and CDR2 are MNHNS and SASEGT. The CDR3 sequence: CASSPDTGSNVLTF. The CDR3 region has the DNA TGTGCCAGCAGTCCGGACACTGGGTCCAACGTCCTGACTTTC.

This clonotype was found many times. This sequence joins TRBV12-3 or TRBV12-4 and TRBJ2-1; D not resolved. The CDR3 extends over 12 amino acids. V was cut by 7 bases and J by 7 bases, with 11 bases left in between. CDR3 loop: CASNDLVNEQFF. DNA of the CDR3: TGTGCCAGCAACGATCTTGTAAATGAGCAGTTCTTC.

This chain connects TRBV9 to TRBJ2-3; D is possibly TRBD2 (6 bases). V was clipped by 0 bases and J by 1 base, with 9 bases between them. There are 15 residues in the CDR3. CDR1 SGDLS and CDR2 YYNGEE come from the germline V gene. CDR3 DNA: TGTGCCAGCAGCGTAGACGGGAGACGCACAGATACGCAGTATTTT. It yields the protein CASSVDGRRTDTQYF.

The sample holds one count of this clonotype. This chain connects TRBV20-1 to TRBJ2-6, with 7 positions matching TRBD1. V trimming: 4 bases; J trimming: 1 base; junction bases outside the gene matches: 1. CDR1 and CDR2 (germline): DFQATT, SNEGSKA (reference sequence). This CDR3 has 14 residues. This CDR3 reads CSATQGSGANVLTF. CDR3 bases: TGCAGTGCTACACAGGGGTCTGGGGCCAACGTCCTGACTTTC.

The genes are TRBV20-1 and TRBJ2-3; 8 bases align to TRBD2. Trimming at V came to 3 bases and at J to 0 bases, leaving 11 bases not matched to a gene. The CDR3 loop spans 17 amino acids. Germline CDR1 and CDR2: DFQATT and SNEGSKA (reference sequence). The CDR3 bases are TGCAGTGCTAGTGTGAGACTAGCGTGGACTAGCACAGATACGCAGTATTTT. As protein: CSASVRLAWTSTDTQYF.

Notes on this clonotype: One end of the junction fails to match germline, which may point to a read error. V usage is TRBV29-1 and J usage is TRBJ2-5; D not resolved. In germline, CDR1 is SQVTM, CDR2 ANQGSEA. The CDR3 runs 12 residues. CDR3 loop: CSVGRPQETLYF. The CDR3 DNA sequence: TGCAGCGTTGGTCGTCCGCAAGAGACCCTGTACTTC.

This clonotype appeared a single time. The junction differs from germline at one of its ends, possibly a read error. The chain recombines TRBV5-1 with TRBJ2-1; 12 nucleotides line up with TRBD2. The CDR3 runs 16 residues. Looked up from germline, CDR1 is SGHRS and CDR2 is YFSETQ. For the CDR3, the DNA is TGCGCCAGCAGCTCTGGTCTAGCGGGAGGGCACAAGGAGCAGTTCTTC. Amino acid sequence: CASSSGLAGGHKEQFF.

The V call is TRBV7-2, the J call TRBJ2-1, with 7 bases lining up with TRBD1. There are 17 residues in the CDR3. Trimming removed 5 bases from V and 0 bases from J; junction bases left unmatched: 10. Germline lookup yields CDR1 SGHTA and CDR2 FQGNSA. CDR3 amino acids: CASSSDSTGASYNEQFF. The DNA for the CDR3 is TGTGCCAGCAGCAGCGACTCCACAGGGGCCTCCTACAATGAGCAGTTCTTC.

The rearrangement links TRBV28 to TRBJ2-7, with D maybe TRBD1 (5 bases). The germline V gene has CDR1 MDHEN and CDR2 SYDVKM. Deletions cut 2 bases from V and 4 bases from J, with 9 bases between. The CDR3 runs 13 residues. The CDR3 DNA reads as TGTGCCAGCAGTTTAGGGGCAGAGTACGAGCAGTACTTC. Amino acids: CASSLGAEYEQYF.

Relative to its sample, this clonotype is medium-sized (0.01 to 0.1%). The J gene is TRBJ1-6, the V gene TRBV2; D may be TRBD1 (5 bases). CDR1 SNHLY and CDR2 FYNNEI come from the germline V gene. The CDR3 totals 13 residues. V lost 4 bases to trimming and J lost 9 bases, with 10 bases between them. The CDR3 here is CASSVDRGSPLHF. The CDR3 DNA reads as TGTGCCAGCAGTGTTGACAGAGGTTCACCCCTCCACTTT.